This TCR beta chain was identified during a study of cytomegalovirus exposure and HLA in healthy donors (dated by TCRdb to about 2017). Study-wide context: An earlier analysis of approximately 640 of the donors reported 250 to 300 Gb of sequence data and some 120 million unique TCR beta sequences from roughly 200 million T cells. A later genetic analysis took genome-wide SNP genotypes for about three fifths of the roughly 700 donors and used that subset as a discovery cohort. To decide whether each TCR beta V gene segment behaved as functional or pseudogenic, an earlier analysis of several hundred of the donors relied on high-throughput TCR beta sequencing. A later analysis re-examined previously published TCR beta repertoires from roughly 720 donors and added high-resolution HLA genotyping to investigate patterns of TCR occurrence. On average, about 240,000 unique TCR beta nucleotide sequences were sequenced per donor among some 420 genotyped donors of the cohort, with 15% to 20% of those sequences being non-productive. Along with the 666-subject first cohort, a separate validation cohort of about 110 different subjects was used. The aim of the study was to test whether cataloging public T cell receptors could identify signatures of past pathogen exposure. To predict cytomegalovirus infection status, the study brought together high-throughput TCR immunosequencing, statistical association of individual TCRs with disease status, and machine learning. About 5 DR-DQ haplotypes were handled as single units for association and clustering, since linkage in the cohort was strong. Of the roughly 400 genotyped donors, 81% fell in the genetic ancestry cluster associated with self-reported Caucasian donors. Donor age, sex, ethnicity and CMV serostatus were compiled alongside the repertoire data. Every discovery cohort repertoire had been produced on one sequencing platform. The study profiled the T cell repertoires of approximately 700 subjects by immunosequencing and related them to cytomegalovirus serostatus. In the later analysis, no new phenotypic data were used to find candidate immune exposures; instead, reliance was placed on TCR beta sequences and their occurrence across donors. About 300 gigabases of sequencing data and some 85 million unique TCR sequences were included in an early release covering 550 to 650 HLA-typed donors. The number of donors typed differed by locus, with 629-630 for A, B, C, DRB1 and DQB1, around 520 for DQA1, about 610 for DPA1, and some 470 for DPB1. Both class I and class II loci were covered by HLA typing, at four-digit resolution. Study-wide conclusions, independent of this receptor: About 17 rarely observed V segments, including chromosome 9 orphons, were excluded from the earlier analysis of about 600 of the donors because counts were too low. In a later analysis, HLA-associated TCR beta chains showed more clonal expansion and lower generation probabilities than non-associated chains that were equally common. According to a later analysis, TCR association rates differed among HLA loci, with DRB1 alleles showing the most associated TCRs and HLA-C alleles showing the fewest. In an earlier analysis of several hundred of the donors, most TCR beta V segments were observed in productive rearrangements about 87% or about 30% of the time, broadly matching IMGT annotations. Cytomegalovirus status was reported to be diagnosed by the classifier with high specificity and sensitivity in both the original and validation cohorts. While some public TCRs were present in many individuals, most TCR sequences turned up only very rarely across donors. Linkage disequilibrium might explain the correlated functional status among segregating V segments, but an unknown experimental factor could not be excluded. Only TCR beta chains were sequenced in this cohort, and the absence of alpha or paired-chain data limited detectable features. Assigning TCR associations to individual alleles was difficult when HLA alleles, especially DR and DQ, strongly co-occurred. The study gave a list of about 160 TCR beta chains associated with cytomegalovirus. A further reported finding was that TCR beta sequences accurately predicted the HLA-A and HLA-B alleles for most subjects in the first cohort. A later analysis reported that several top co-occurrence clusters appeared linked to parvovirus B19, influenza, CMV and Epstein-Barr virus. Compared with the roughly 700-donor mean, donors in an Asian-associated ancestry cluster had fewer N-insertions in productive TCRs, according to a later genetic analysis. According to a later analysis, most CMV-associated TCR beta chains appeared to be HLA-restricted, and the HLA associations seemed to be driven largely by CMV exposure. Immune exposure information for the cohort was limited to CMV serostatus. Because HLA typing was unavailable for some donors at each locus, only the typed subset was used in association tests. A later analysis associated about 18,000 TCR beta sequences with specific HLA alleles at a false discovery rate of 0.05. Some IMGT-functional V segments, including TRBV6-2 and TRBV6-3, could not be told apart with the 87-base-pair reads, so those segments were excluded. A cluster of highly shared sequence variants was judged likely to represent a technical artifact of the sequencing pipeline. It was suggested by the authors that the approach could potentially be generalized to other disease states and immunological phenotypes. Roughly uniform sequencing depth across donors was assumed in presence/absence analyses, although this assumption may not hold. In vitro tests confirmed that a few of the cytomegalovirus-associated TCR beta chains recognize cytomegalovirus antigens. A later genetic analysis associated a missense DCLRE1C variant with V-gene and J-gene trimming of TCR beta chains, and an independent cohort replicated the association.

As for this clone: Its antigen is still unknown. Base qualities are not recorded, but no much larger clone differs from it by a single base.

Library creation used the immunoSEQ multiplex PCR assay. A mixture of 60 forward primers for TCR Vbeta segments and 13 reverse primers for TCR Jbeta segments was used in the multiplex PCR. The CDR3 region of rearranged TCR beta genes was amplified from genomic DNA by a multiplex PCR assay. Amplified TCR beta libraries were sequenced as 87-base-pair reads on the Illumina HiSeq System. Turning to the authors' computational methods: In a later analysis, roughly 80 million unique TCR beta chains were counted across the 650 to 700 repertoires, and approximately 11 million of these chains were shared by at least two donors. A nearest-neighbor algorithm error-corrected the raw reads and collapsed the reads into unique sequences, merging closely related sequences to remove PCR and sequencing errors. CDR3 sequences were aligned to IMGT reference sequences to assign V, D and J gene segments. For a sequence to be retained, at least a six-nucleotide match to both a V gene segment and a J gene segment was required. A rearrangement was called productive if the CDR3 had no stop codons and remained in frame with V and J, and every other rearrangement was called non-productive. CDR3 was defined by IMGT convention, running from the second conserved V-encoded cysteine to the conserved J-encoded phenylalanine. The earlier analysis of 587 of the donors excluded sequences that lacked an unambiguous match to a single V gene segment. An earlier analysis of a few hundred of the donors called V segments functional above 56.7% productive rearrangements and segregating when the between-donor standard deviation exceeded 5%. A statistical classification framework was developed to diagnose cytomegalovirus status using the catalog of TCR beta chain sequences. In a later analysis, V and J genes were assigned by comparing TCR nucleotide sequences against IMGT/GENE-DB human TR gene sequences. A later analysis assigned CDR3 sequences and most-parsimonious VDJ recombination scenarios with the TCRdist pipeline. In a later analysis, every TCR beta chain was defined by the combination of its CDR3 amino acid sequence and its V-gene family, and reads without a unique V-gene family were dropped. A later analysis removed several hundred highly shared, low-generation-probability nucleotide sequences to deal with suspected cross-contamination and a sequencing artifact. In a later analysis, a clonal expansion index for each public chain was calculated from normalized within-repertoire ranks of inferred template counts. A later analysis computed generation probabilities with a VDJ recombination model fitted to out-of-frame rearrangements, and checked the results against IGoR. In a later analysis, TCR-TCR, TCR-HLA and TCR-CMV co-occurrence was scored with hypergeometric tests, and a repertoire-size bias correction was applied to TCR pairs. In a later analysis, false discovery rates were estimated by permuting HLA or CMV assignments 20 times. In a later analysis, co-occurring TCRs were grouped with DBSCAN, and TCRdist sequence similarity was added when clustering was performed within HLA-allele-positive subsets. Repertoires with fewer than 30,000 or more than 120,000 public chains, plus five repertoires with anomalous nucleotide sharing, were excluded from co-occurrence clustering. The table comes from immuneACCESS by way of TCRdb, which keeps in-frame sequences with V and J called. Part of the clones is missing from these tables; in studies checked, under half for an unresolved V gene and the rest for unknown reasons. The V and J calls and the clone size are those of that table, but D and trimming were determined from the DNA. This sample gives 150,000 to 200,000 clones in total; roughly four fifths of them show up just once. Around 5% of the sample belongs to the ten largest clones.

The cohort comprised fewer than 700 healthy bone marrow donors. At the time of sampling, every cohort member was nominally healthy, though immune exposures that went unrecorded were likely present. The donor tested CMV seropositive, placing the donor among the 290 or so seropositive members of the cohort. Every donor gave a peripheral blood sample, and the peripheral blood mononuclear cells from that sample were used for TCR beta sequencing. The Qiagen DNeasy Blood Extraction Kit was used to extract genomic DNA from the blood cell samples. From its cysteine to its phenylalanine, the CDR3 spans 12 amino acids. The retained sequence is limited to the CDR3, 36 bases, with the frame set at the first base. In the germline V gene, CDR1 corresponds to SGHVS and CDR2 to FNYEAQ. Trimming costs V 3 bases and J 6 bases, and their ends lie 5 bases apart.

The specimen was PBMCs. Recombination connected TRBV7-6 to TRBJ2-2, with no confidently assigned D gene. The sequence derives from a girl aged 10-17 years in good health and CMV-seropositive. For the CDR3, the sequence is CASSFSAGELFF. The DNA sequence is TGTGCCAGCAGCTTCAGCGCCGGGGAGCTGTTTTTT. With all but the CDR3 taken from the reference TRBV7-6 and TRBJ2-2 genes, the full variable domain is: GAGVSQSPRYKVTKRGQDVALRCDPISGHVSLYWYRQALGQGPEFLTYFNYEAQQDKSGLPNDRFSAERPEGSISTLTIQRTEQRDSAMYRCASSFSAGELFFGEGSRLTVL.